The 4 T cell receptor beta chains below were found in one sample sequenced in a study of blood T cells in healthy people across ages. With a J-beta primer mix and a sample-barcoded 5' primer, a second PCR ran roughly 6 to 11 cycles. TCRdb fed the 5' RACE reads into MiXCR, producing one record per CDR3 protein. The repertoire holds over 1.5 million distinct CDR3 sequences, with roughly 50% as singletons. Sequenced input: blood. The source of these receptors is a woman between 35 and 50 years old in good health.

This chain uses TRBV4-2 with TRBJ1-5; perhaps TRBD1 as D (5 bases). The ends were cut back, 1 base at V and 0 bases at J, with 13 bases in the middle. Germline V CDR1 and CDR2: LGHNA, YNFKEQ. The CDR3 covers 17 residues. This chain's CDR3 is CASSQGGPDSSNQPQHF. CDR3 DNA sequence: TGTGCCAGCAGCCAAGGAGGGCCCGACAGTAGCAATCAGCCCCAGCATTTT.

Notes on this clonotype: Compared with germline, one end of the junction differs, possibly owing to a read error. The chain has TRBV7-2 and TRBJ2-3; weak D call: TRBD2 (5 bases). There are 13 residues in the CDR3. The germline V gene has CDR1 SGHTA and CDR2 FQGNSA. CDR3 in amino acids: CASSVAREDMQYF. The CDR3 DNA sequence: TGTGCCAGCAGCGTAGCGAGGGAAGATATGCAGTATTTT.

The chain links TRBV24-1 to TRBJ2-7; 7 positions match TRBD1. Germline loops: CDR1 KGHDR, CDR2 SFDVKD. The CDR3 is made up of 15 amino acids. The V gene end was trimmed by 6 bases and the J gene end by 3 bases; junction bases not matched to a gene: 10. The CDR3 region has the DNA TGTGCCACCAGTTCGAACCGGGACAGAGTCTACGAGCAGTACTTC. Its translation is CATSSNRDRVYEQYF.

The V gene is TRBV6-6, the J gene TRBJ2-5; 7 bases agree with TRBD1. The V segment lost 5 bases and the J segment 5 bases; nucleotides outside the gene matches: 5. This CDR3 contains 13 residues. Germline V gives CDR1 MNHNY, CDR2 SVGAGI (reference sequence). CDR3 DNA sequence: TGTGCCAGCAGTAAGAGGGACAGTGAGACCCAGTACTTC. Its protein is CASSKRDSETQYF.